Below, 27 T cell receptor beta chains from the same sample are listed, as sequenced in a study of post-analysis software for immune sequencing data. Study-wide results and limits: Compared with controls, patients had more of 4 to 6 TRBV segments, including TRBV5-6, TRBV5-1 and TRBV20-1.

Which antigens these TCRs recognize remains unknown. Tagging with unique molecular identifiers was a feature of the TCR beta cDNA libraries. MiXCR was run by TCRdb on the PCR reads, yielding one entry per CDR3 protein. The table includes 750,000 to 950,000 distinct CDR3 sequences, about 53% detected once. Sequenced: blood. These receptors were obtained from a girl aged 5 to 17 with multiple sclerosis.

In its sample, this clonotype was seen once. The rearrangement uses TRBV29-1 and TRBJ2-7, with unresolved D. V lost 6 bases and J 3 bases, leaving 12 bases between the germline ends. The CDR3 covers 12 residues. CDR1 and CDR2 (germline): SQVTM, ANQGSEA. The CDR3, as DNA: TGCAGCGTCGTTCTTAACAGCTACGAGCAGTACTTC. Translation: CSVVLNSYEQYF.

Ten or more counts support this clonotype. One base away lies a much larger clone, so this may be a sequencing read error. The V and J genes are TRBV21-1 and TRBJ2-1; TRBD1 is the table's D call, not checked against the DNA. TRBV21-1 corresponds to a pseudogene. This CDR3 comprises 15 residues. CDR3 loop: CASSKGMDRGDEQFF. In DNA form, the CDR3 reads TGTGCCAGCAGCAAAGGGATGGACAGGGGTGATGAGCAGTTCTTC.

The chain links TRBV6-1 to TRBJ2-3; 7 bases match TRBD2. CDR3 length equals 19 residues. The junction had 18 bases not matched to a gene; V was cut back by 6 bases and J by 0 bases. Per germline, CDR1 MNHNS and CDR2 SASEGT. The CDR3 reads CASSLVALAFRSSTDTQYF. The CDR3 DNA follows: TGTGCCAGCAGCCTAGTTGCACTAGCGTTCCGGTCAAGCACAGATACGCAGTATTTT.

The chain has TRBV28 and TRBJ2-1; D possibly uses TRBD1 or TRBD2 (6 bases each). This CDR3 comprises 17 residues. The V gene's germline CDR1 is MDHEN and CDR2 SYDVKM. The V and J ends lost 5 bases and 6 bases respectively, with 23 bases between them. The CDR3 loop reads CASSLGRGQGGLNEQFF. The CDR3 DNA reads TGTGCCAGCAGTCTAGGCAGGGGCCAAGGGGGACTCAATGAGCAGTTCTTC.

V usage is TRBV5-1 and J usage is TRBJ2-1, with D unclear. The CDR3 is 12 amino acids. CDR1 is SGHRS, CDR2 YFSETQ, per germline. Trimming took off 4 bases at V and 10 bases at J, with 12 bases between the two ends. DNA for the CDR3: TGCGCCAGCAGCATCAGCCGTCGGGAGCAGTTCTTC. Amino acid sequence: CASSISRREQFF.

The V call is TRBV29-1, the J call TRBJ1-1; D is uncertain. The ends were cut back, 6 bases at V and 4 bases at J, with 15 bases in the middle. There are 13 residues in the CDR3. Germline CDR1 SQVTM, CDR2 ANQGSEA. The CDR3 DNA is TGCAGCGTGATTTCCGGGAGCCTCACTGAAGCTTTCTTT. Its protein product is CSVISGSLTEAFF.

The chain combines TRBV5-5 with TRBJ2-1, with D possibly being TRBD2 (6 bases). V lost 1 base to trimming and J lost 3 bases, with 11 bases between them. The CDR3 sequence is 15 residues long. Germline V lookup: CDR1 SGHKS, CDR2 YYEKEE (reference sequence). For the CDR3, the DNA is TGTGCCAGCAGCTTGTCGGGAGTACTCTACAATGAGCAGTTCTTC. It codes for CASSLSGVLYNEQFF.

The gene calls are TRBV12-3 or TRBV12-4 and TRBJ2-3, with 7 bases that match TRBD1. V shed 5 bases and J 7 bases; nucleotides not matched to a gene: 15. The CDR3 runs 16 residues. The chain's CDR3 is CASSRRDRVRAYTQYF. CDR3 nucleotide sequence: TGTGCCAGCAGTCGCCGGGACAGAGTAAGAGCATATACGCAGTATTTT.

This chain connects TRBV29-1 to TRBJ2-3; a weak D match, TRBD2 (6 bases). This CDR3 region has 17 residues. The V gene's germline CDR1 is SQVTM and CDR2 ANQGSEA. V lost 6 bases, J lost 0 bases, and 22 bases lay in between. The CDR3 DNA follows: TGCAGCGTCGCCAGATCAGCTAGCGCCTCTAGCACAGATACGCAGTATTTT. Protein: CSVARSASASSTDTQYF.

The chain joins TRBV12-5 to TRBJ2-7; no firm D call. CDR3 length equals 13 residues. Trimming removed 6 bases from V and 0 bases from J, with 9 bases in between. Germline CDR1 reads LGHNT; CDR2 reads FRNRAP. This CDR3 reads CASGPAVSYEQYF. CDR3 nucleotide sequence: TGTGCTAGTGGCCCCGCGGTCTCCTACGAGCAGTACTTC.

This chain joins TRBV20-1 and TRBJ2-4; 15 nucleotides match TRBD2. The germline CDR1 and CDR2 sequences are DFQATT and SNEGSKA (reference sequence). V shed 5 bases and J 13 bases; nucleotides not matched to a gene: 18. This CDR3 has 17 amino acids. The CDR3 region has the DNA TGCAGTGCTGGTCCCGGGACTAGCGGGAGGTCCCCCTACAAGCAGTACTTC. Translation gives CSAGPGTSGRSPYKQYF.

The V gene is TRBV7-8, the J gene TRBJ2-7; 12 bases map to TRBD2. V shed 1 base, J shed 6 bases, and the junction held 4 bases outside the gene matches. This CDR3 comprises 15 residues. Per the germline V gene, CDR1 is SGHVS and CDR2 is FQNEAQ. DNA of the CDR3: TGTGCCAGCAGCTTAGAGGGACTAGCGGGCCTCGAGCAGTACTTC. Translating gives CASSLEGLAGLEQYF.

This clonotype appeared once. The chain carries TRBV4-1 and TRBJ2-1; TRBD1 aligns across 8 bases. The length of the CDR3 is 16 residues. Trimming took 1 base from V and 4 from J; bases not matched to a gene: 6. Germline loops: CDR1 MGHRA, CDR2 YSYEKL. CDR3 coding DNA: TGCGCCAGCAGCCAAGTTTCAGGGGGCGGATACAATGAGCAGTTCTTC. This sequence encodes CASSQVSGGGYNEQFF.

The J gene is TRBJ1-6, the V gene TRBV4-1, with TRBD1 matching over 7 bases. The CDR3 loop spans 16 amino acids. V lost 4 bases to trimming and J lost 1 base; unmatched junction nucleotides: 4. Germline V CDR1 and CDR2: MGHRA, YSYEKL. CDR3 region: CASSRTGASYNSPLHF. CDR3 nucleotides: TGCGCCAGCAGCCGAACAGGGGCTTCCTATAATTCACCCCTCCACTTT.

CDR3 sequence (DNA): TGTGCCAGCAGCCACCGGGACAGGCCTAATGAAAAACTGTTTTTT. Protein: CASSHRDRPNEKLFF. V and J are TRBV7-9 and TRBJ1-4; the match to TRBD1 covers 8 bases. J lost 3 bases, V lost 5 bases, and 5 bases had no gene match. The CDR3 covers 15 residues. From germline, CDR1 is SEHNR and CDR2 FQNEAQ (reference sequence).

This chain links TRBV5-5 with TRBJ2-3; possible D gene TRBD1, 6 bases. Germline V gene data show CDR1 as SGHKS and CDR2 as YYEKEE (reference sequence). This CDR3 is 16 amino acids long. The V gene lost 5 bases and the J gene lost 3 bases, with 19 bases spanning the gap. The CDR3: CASSNPRDTITDTQYF. As DNA, the CDR3 is TGTGCCAGCAGTAACCCTCGGGACACTATTACAGATACGCAGTATTTT.

The chain joins TRBV5-1 to TRBJ2-7; 9 nucleotides align to TRBD1. Germline assignment: CDR1 SGHRS and CDR2 YFSETQ. CDR3 length: 15 residues. Trimming removed 1 base from V and 2 bases from J; junction bases left unmatched: 4. The CDR3 loop is CASSLPDRGAYEQYF. DNA for the CDR3: TGCGCCAGCAGCTTGCCCGACAGGGGGGCCTACGAGCAGTACTTC.

The V gene is TRBV7-2, the J gene TRBJ1-5, with D unclear. Trimming took off 2 bases at V and 1 base at J, with 6 bases between the two ends. CDR1 SGHTA and CDR2 FQGNSA come from the germline V gene. The CDR3 is 14 residues long. The DNA of the CDR3 is TGTGCCAGCAGCTTAAAGATCAGCAATCAGCCCCAGCATTTT. It specifies CASSLKISNQPQHF.

The V and J genes are TRBV27 and TRBJ2-5; 11 bases align to TRBD1. With V trimmed by 4 bases and J by 6 bases, 7 bases remained unmatched. Germline assignment: CDR1 MNHEY and CDR2 SMNVEV (reference sequence). The CDR3 is 15 residues long. Here the CDR3 DNA reads TGTGCCAGCAGTTCCGGGACAGGGGGTACGAAGACCCAGTACTTC. It yields the protein CASSSGTGGTKTQYF.

This clonotype showed up just once. This chain links TRBV7-9 with TRBJ2-7; tentatively, D is TRBD1 (6 bases). The CDR3 runs 14 residues. Germline CDR1 SEHNR, CDR2 FQNEAQ (reference sequence). V was cut by 1 base and J by 9 bases, with 16 bases left in between. The CDR3 loop reads CASSLGQELSTQYF. Written as DNA, the CDR3 is TGTGCCAGCAGCTTAGGACAGGAACTCTCCACGCAGTACTTC.

The chain has TRBV7-2 and TRBJ2-3; 11 nucleotides line up with TRBD2. The CDR3 spans 17 residues. CDR1 is SGHTA and CDR2 is FQGNSA in the germline V gene. Trimming took 0 bases from V and 1 from J; bases not matched to a gene: 3. CDR3 amino acids: CASSLATSGGGTDTQYF. CDR3 bases: TGTGCCAGCAGCTTAGCTACTAGCGGGGGTGGCACAGATACGCAGTATTTT.

This chain uses TRBV27 with TRBJ2-5, with D possibly called TRBD1 or TRBD2 (5 bases each). Germline V gene lookup returns CDR1 MNHEY and CDR2 SMNVEV (reference sequence). The CDR3 totals 12 residues. V was trimmed by 8 bases and J by 1 base, leaving 8 bases between them. The CDR3 region is CASRDLQETQYF. CDR3 in DNA: TGTGCCAGCCGGGACCTCCAAGAGACCCAGTACTTC.

In its sample, this clonotype was seen once. At one end, the junction sequence differs from germline, possibly due to a read error. The chain is built from TRBV5-1 and TRBJ2-2; D may be TRBD1 or TRBD2 (5 bases each). The CDR3 covers 14 residues. Germline V gene lookup returns CDR1 SGHRS and CDR2 YFSETQ. The CDR3 sequence: CTSSYSGTGGELFF. Here the CDR3 DNA reads TGCACCAGCAGCTACAGTGGGACCGGCGGGGAGCTGTTTTTT.

This clonotype was picked up many times. V usage is TRBV6-5 and J usage is TRBJ2-6; D is undetermined. Trimming removed 5 bases from V and 1 base from J, with 9 bases in between. Germline lookup yields CDR1 MNHEY and CDR2 SVGAGI. This CDR3 is 15 amino acids long. CDR3 coding DNA: TGTGCCAGCAGTCACCTCGGTTCTGGGGCCAACGTCCTGACTTTC. It specifies CASSHLGSGANVLTF.

This clonotype has just one count. The rearrangement uses TRBV29-1 and TRBJ1-2; D remains ambiguous. CDR1 SQVTM and CDR2 ANQGSEA come from the germline V gene. This CDR3 spans 22 amino acids. Trimming removed 0 bases at V and 0 bases at J, with 32 bases between. The CDR3 bases are TGCAGCGTTGAAGATCCGGGCGGAGCCGCCCCCGGCCGTCATCAAGCTAACTATGGCTACACCTTC. The encoded protein is CSVEDPGGAAPGRHQANYGYTF. Full variable domain (remainder filled in from reference TRBV29-1 and TRBJ1-2): SAVISQKPSRDICQRGTSLTIQCQVDSQVTMMFWYRQQPGQSLTLIATANQGSEATYESGFVIDKFPISRPNLTFSTLTVSNMSPEDSSIYLCSVEDPGGAAPGRHQANYGYTFGSGTRLTVV.

V and J are TRBV7-2 and TRBJ1-5; D unclear. Trimming pared 0 bases from V and 8 bases from J, leaving 14 bases between. Germline CDR1 and CDR2: SGHTA and FQGNSA. The CDR3 sequence is 15 residues long. The CDR3 nucleotides read TGTGCCAGCAGCTTAGCGCCTGGCACTTTGGAGCCCCAGCATTTT. It translates to CASSLAPGTLEPQHF.

This clonotype has a handful of counts. The rearrangement joins TRBV5-5 to TRBJ2-7; TRBD2 matches 9 bases. With V trimmed by 2 bases and J by 2 bases, 17 bases remained unmatched. This CDR3 is built from 19 residues. Germline values: CDR1 SGHKS, CDR2 YYEKEE (reference sequence). CDR3 in amino acids: CASSFPGLAGIKGTYEQYF. The CDR3 DNA sequence: TGTGCCAGCAGCTTTCCTGGCCTAGCGGGGATCAAGGGGACCTACGAGCAGTACTTC. Full variable domain (rest looked up from reference TRBV5-5 and TRBJ2-7): DAGVTQSPTHLIKTRGQQVTLRCSPISGHKSVSWYQQVLGQGPQFIFQYYEKEERGRGNFPDRFSARQFPNYSSELNVNALLLGDSALYLCASSFPGLAGIKGTYEQYFGPGTRLTVT.